The source of this TCR beta chain is a study of blood T cell repertoires in COVID-19. Study summary: Samples taken during acute and convalescent COVID-19 were collected in the United States, Italy and Spain.

The germline V gene has CDR1 SQVTM and CDR2 ANQGSEA. V lost 2 bases and J 4 bases, leaving 11 bases between the germline ends. This CDR3 has 13 amino acids. Generated by immunoSEQ multiplex PCR, the TCRdb table keeps only in-frame clones and is missing some. The repertoire holds approximately 280,000 clones, with more than 80% as singletons. The chain links TRBV29-1 to TRBJ1-1; unclear D gene. This TCR was sampled from a woman aged 25 to 39 with COVID-19, enrolled during active disease. The specimen sequenced was peripheral blood. The CDR3 DNA reads TGCAGCGTTGAACTGGAGGAGGGCACTGAAGCTTTCTTT. The encoded protein is CSVELEEGTEAFF. Full variable domain (rest looked up from reference TRBV29-1 and TRBJ1-1): SAVISQKPSRDICQRGTSLTIQCQVDSQVTMMFWYRQQPGQSLTLIATANQGSEATYESGFVIDKFPISRPNLTFSTLTVSNMSPEDSSIYLCSVELEEGTEAFFGQGTRLTVV.